This T cell receptor (beta chain) was documented in a study of CD8 T cells in ankylosing spondylitis. One entry per CDR3 protein results from TCRdb running MiXCR on the 5' RACE reads. Among some 38,000 distinct CDR3 sequences listed, 2.5% to 3.5% were seen once. This clonotype has ten or more counts. Its antigen is not known. Overall study findings and caveats: The clones that were linked to disease were reported to be significantly enriched in matched synovial fluid samples from ankylosing spondylitis patients.

Germline CDR1 reads SGDLS; CDR2 reads YYNGEE. Between the trimmed V and J ends, which lost 3 bases and 4 bases, there was a span of 8 bases. There are 13 residues in the CDR3. This clonotype was sampled from a male donor with ankylosing spondylitis or in good health (not recorded which). The V and J genes are TRBV9 and TRBJ2-1; a weak D match, TRBD1 (5 bases). What was sequenced was blood, either unsorted or a sorted T cell fraction (not recorded which). Here the CDR3 reads CASSERQYNEQFF. DNA for the CDR3: TGTGCCAGCAGCGAGCGACAGTACAATGAGCAGTTCTTC.